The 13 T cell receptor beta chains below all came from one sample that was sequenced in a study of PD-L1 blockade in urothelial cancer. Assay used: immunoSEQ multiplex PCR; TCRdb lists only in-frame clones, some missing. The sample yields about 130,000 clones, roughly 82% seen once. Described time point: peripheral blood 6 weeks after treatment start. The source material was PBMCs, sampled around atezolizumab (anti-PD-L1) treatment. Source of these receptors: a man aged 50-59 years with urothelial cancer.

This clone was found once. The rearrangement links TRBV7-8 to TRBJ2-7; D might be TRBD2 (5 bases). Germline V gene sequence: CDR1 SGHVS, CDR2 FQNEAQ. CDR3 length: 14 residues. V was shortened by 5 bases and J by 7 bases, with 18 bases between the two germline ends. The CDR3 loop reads CASSPVYSPGEQYF. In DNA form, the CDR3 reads TGTGCCAGCAGCCCGGTATACTCCCCGGGGGAGCAGTACTTC. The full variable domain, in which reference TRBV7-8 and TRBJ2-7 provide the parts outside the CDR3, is GAGVSQSPRYKVAKRGQDVALRCDPISGHVSLFWYQQALGQGPEFLTYFQNEAQLDKSGLPSDRFFAERPEGSVSTLKIQRTQQEDSAVYLCASSPVYSPGEQYFGPGTRLTVT.

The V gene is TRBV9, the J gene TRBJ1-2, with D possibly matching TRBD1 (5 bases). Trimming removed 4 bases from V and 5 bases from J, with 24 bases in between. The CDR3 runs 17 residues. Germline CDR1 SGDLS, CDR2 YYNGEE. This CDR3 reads CASSNSWDSRGHYGYTF. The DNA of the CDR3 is TGTGCCAGCAGCAACTCTTGGGACTCCCGAGGGCATTATGGCTACACCTTC.

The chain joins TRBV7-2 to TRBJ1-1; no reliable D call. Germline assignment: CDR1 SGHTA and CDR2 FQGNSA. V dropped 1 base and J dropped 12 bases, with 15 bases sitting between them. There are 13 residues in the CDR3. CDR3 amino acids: CASSLVGFGGPFF. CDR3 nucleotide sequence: TGTGCCAGCAGCTTAGTTGGGTTTGGAGGCCCTTTCTTT.

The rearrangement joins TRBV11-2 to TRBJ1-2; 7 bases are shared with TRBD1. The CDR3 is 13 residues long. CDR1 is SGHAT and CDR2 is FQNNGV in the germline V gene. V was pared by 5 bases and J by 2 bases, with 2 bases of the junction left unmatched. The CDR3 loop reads CASSPQGNYGYTF. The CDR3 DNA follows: TGTGCCAGCAGCCCACAGGGGAACTATGGCTACACCTTC.

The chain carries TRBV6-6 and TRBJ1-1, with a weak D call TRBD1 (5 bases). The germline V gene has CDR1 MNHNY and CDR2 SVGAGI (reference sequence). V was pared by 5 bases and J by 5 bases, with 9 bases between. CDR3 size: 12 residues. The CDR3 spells CASSPGRTEAFF. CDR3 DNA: TGTGCCAGCAGTCCAGGGAGGACTGAAGCTTTCTTT.

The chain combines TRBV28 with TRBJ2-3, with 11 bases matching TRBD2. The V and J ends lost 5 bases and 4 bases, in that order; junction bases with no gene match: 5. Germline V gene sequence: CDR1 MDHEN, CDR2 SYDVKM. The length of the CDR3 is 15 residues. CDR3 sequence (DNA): TGTGCCAGCAGTCTTAGCGGGAGGGCCTCAGATACGCAGTATTTT. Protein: CASSLSGRASDTQYF.

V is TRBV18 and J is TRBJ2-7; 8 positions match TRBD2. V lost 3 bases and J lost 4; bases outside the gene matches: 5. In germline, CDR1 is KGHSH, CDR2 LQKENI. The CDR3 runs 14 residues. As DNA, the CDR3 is TGTGCCAGCTCACCCGGGACTAGACAGTACGAGCAGTACTTC. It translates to CASSPGTRQYEQYF.

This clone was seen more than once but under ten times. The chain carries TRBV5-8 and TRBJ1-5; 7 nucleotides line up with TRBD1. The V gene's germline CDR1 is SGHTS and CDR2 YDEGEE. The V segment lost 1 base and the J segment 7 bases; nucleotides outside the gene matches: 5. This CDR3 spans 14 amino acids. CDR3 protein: CASSLRGHGQPQHF. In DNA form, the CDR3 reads TGTGCCAGCAGCTTGAGGGGGCATGGGCAGCCCCAGCATTTT.

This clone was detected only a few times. The CDR3 reads CASSSLAGDNEQFF. The CDR3 DNA reads as TGTGCCAGCAGTTCCCTAGCGGGAGACAATGAGCAGTTCTTC. The chain employs TRBV28 and TRBJ2-1, with 10 bases aligning to TRBD2. Trimming took 4 bases from V and 5 from J; bases not matched to a gene: 2. The length of the CDR3 is 14 residues. Looked up from germline, CDR1 is MDHEN and CDR2 is SYDVKM.

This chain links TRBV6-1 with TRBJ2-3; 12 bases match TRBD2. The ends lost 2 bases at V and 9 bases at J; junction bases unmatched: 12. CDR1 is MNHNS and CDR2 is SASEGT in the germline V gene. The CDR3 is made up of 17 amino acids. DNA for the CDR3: TGTGCCAGCAGTGAAAACGGGGCTAGCGGGAGGGCATTGACGCAGTATTTT. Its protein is CASSENGASGRALTQYF.

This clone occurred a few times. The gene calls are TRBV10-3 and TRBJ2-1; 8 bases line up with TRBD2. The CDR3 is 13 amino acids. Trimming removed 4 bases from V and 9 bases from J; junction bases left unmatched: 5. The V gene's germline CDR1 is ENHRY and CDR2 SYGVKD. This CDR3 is CAISGSGSSEQFF. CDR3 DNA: TGTGCCATCAGTGGAAGCGGGAGTAGTGAGCAGTTCTTC.

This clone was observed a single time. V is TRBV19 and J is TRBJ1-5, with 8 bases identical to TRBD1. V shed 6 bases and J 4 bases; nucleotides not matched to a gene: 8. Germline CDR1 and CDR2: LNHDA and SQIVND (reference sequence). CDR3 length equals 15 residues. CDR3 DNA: TGTGCCAGTAGACAGGGGGGAGTCGGGAATCAGCCCCAGCATTTT. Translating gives CASRQGGVGNQPQHF.

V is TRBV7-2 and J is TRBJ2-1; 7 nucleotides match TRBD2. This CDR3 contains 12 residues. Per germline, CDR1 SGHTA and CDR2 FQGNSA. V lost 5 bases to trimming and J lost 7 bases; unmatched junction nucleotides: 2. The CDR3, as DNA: TGTGCCAGCAGCCCGGGGGGTAATGAGCAGTTCTTC. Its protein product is CASSPGGNEQFF.